The rows below give T cell receptor beta chains drawn from one sample of a study of T cells and Merkel cell carcinoma outcomes. Using immunoSEQ multiplex PCR, the repertoire was profiled, and TCRdb retains in-frame clones only, with some absent. Counted here are under 25,000 clones, roughly 80% occurring once; the ten biggest clones make up approximately 2.8%. The sample taken for sequencing was tumor tissue from Merkel cell carcinoma. The receptors here all came from a human donor with Merkel cell carcinoma. The CDR3 runs from the conserved cysteine through the conserved F or W. D genes are given only for firm matches. The size of a clone is reported for some rows only, either as once, few or many, or as a class for expanded clones.

V: TRBV18
J: TRBJ1-1
D: -
size: -
CDR3: CASSSIIQNTEAFF

V: TRBV5-1
J: TRBJ2-5
D: TRBD2
size: -
CDR3: CASSTCGSLGETQYF

V: TRBV7-3
J: TRBJ1-1
D: -
size: -
CDR3: CASSFGGPNTEAFF

V: TRBV7-9
J: TRBJ2-6
D: -
size: -
CDR3: CASTFWANVLTF

V: TRBV6-5
J: TRBJ2-5
D: TRBD1
size: once
CDR3: CASSYWQGARETQYF

V: TRBV4-1
J: TRBJ2-7
D: -
size: -
CDR3: CASSQLVDYEQYF

V: TRBV19
J: TRBJ2-2
D: -
size: -
CDR3: CASSILQGNTGELFF

V: TRBV11-3
J: TRBJ1-1
D: -
size: -
CDR3: CASSSLQWASGNTEAFF

V: TRBV30
J: TRBJ1-5
D: -
size: -
CDR3: CAWSVARDDQPQHF

V: TRBV20-1
J: TRBJ2-7
D: -
size: -
CDR3: CSAARSYEQYF

V: TRBV5-4
J: TRBJ2-2
D: -
size: -
CDR3: CASREQGWWTGELFF

V: TRBV18
J: TRBJ2-7
D: TRBD2
size: once
CDR3: CASSPKGLAGAYEQYF

V: TRBV9
J: TRBJ1-3
D: -
size: -
CDR3: CASSVVASGNTIYF

V: TRBV10-3
J: TRBJ1-1
D: -
size: -
CDR3: CAISDGGWLANTEAFF

V: TRBV7-9
J: TRBJ1-2
D: TRBD1
size: -
CDR3: CASSPGQGSNYGYTF

V: TRBV6-1
J: TRBJ1-2
D: -
size: once
CDR3: CASSSGGGYTF

V: TRBV20-1
J: TRBJ2-5
D: -
size: -
CDR3: CSAREETQYF

V: TRBV9
J: TRBJ2-3
D: -
size: -
CDR3: CASSPRGSGTDTQYF

V: TRBV9
J: TRBJ2-3
D: -
size: -
CDR3: CASTPHSTDTQYF

V: TRBV10-2
J: TRBJ2-7
D: -
size: -
CDR3: CASAGGSSYEQYF

V: TRBV7-2
J: TRBJ1-5
D: -
size: -
CDR3: CASSPQQEFNQPQHF